This TCR beta chain was identified in a study of early T cells in non-severe SARS-CoV-2 infection. Overall study context: The authors sequenced bulk RNA from unsorted whole blood, leaving chains unpaired. General study points: VDJdb matches were skewed toward anti-spike CD8 T cell responses.

Unique molecular identifiers were added to individual cDNA molecules. Using its own MiXCR run on the 5' RACE reads, TCRdb lists one record per CDR3 protein. The sample includes about 60,000 distinct CDR3 sequences, less than 20% seen only once; the top ten take approximately 8.4%. This clonotype was seen only a few times. Its specificity is unknown. V dropped 1 base and J dropped 4 bases, with 7 bases sitting between them. Per germline, CDR1 SGHNT and CDR2 YENEEA. This CDR3 is 13 amino acids long. This chain uses TRBV11-3 with TRBJ1-1; D unresolved. This specimen was whole blood, taken at baseline. This clonotype was sampled from an adult who was a healthcare worker with PCR-confirmed SARS-CoV-2 infection or an uninfected control (not recorded which). Here the CDR3 reads CASSLARTTEAFF. CDR3 DNA sequence: TGTGCCAGCAGCTTAGCACGAACCACTGAAGCTTTCTTT.